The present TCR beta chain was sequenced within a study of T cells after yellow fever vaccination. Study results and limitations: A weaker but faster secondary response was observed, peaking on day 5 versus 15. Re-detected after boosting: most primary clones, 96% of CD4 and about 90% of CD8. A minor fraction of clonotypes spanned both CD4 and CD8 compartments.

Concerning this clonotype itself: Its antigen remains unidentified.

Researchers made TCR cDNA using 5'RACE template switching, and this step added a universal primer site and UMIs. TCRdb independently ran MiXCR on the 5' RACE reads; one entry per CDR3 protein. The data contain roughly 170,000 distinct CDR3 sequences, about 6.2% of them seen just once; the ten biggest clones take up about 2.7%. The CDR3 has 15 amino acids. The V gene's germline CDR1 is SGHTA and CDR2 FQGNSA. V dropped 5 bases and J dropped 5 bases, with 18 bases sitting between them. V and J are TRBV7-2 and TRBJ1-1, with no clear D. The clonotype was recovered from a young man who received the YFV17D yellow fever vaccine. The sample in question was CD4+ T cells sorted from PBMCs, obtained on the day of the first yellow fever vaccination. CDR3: CASSLSASMRTEAFF. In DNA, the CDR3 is TGTGCCAGCAGCCTCTCGGCGAGCATGAGGACTGAAGCTTTCTTT.